The present T cell receptor beta chain was sequenced within a study of OX40 agonist ivuxolimab in advanced cancers. Study-level background: Each patient was given ivuxolimab into a vein every 2 weeks, at 0.01 to 10 mg/kg. Prior anti-PD-1, anti-PD-L1 or anti-CTLA-4 therapy was allowed; about 39% had some. The dose-escalation cohort was about 83% male, with a mean age of about 58 years, ranging about 20 to 85.

Sequenced by immunoSEQ multiplex PCR; TCRdb stores in-frame clones only, minus some. This sample yields some 75,000 clones, of which around nine tenths are seen a single time; 2.5% belongs to the top ten. Germline V gene lookup returns CDR1 MNHNY and CDR2 SVGAGI (reference sequence). The CDR3 is 14 residues long. V was cut by 6 bases and J by 1 base, with 9 bases left in between. This material consisted of CD4+ or CD8+ T cells sorted from blood, taken in a trial of the OX40 agonist ivuxolimab. The chain joins TRBV6-6 to TRBJ2-2; D is possibly TRBD1 (6 bases). The TCR originated in an adult with an advanced solid tumor such as melanoma, head and neck, liver or kidney cancer. This chain's CDR3 is CASRRGQNTGELFF. The CDR3, as DNA: TGTGCCAGCAGACGGGGACAGAACACCGGGGAGCTGTTTTTT.